A selection of T cell receptor beta chains follows, all from one sample in a study of control samples from healthy donors and cancer patients. The method was immunoSEQ multiplex PCR; TCRdb's version includes in-frame clones alone and lacks a portion of them. The repertoire consists of about 120,000 clones, with 85% to 90% occurring once and the leading ten covering approximately 1.1%. The specimen sequenced was PBMCs. The receptor source for this set is a woman in her 50s with colorectal cancer. Each CDR3 is given with its conserved first and last residue. The D gene is left open where the match is weak. Clone sizes are given selectively: once, few, many, or a class where the clone is expanded.

d_gene,j_gene,v_gene,abundance,CDR3aa,CDR3nt
NA,TRBJ2-4,TRBV6-2/TRBV6-3,once,CASSPPTKNIQYF,TGTGCCAGCAGCCCACCAACCAAAAACATTCAGTACTTC
NA,TRBJ1-2,TRBV6-5,NA,CATNPTGLGGYTF,TGTGCCACAAACCCCACAGGGTTGGGGGGCTACACCTTC
TRBD1,TRBJ1-2,TRBV5-1,NA,CASSLASDRGGNGYTF,TGCGCCAGCAGCTTGGCCAGCGACAGGGGAGGCAATGGCTACACCTTC
TRBD1,TRBJ1-2,TRBV30,NA,CAGEQGNYGYTF,TGTGCCGGAGAACAGGGGAACTATGGCTACACCTTC
NA,TRBJ2-1,TRBV7-2,NA,CASSLSPGKNEQFF,TGTGCCAGCAGCTTATCCCCGGGGAAGAATGAGCAGTTCTTC
NA,TRBJ2-3,TRBV5-1,NA,CASSRMGDVADTQYF,TGCGCCAGCAGCCGGATGGGGGATGTGGCAGATACGCAGTATTTT
TRBD1,TRBJ2-1,TRBV27,NA,CASMGQGVPNEQFF,TGTGCCAGCATGGGACAGGGGGTTCCTAATGAGCAGTTCTTC
TRBD2,TRBJ2-7,TRBV5-4,NA,CASSPAGGQQYEQYF,TGTGCCAGCAGCCCCGCGGGGGGGCAGCAGTACGAGCAGTACTTC
NA,TRBJ1-1,TRBV14,NA,CASSDLTVNTEAFF,TGTGCCAGCAGCGACCTAACGGTGAACACTGAAGCTTTCTTT
TRBD1,TRBJ1-4,TRBV11-2,once,CASSVTGPLNEKLFF,TGTGCCAGCAGCGTGACAGGGCCATTAAATGAAAAACTGTTTTTT
NA,TRBJ2-1,TRBV7-9,NA,CASSRDVQGKYNEQFF,TGTGCCAGCAGCCGCGATGTCCAGGGAAAATACAATGAGCAGTTCTTC